The 17 T cell receptor beta chains below all came from one sample that was sequenced in a study of T cells in Graves' hyperthyroidism and ophthalmopathy. Amplification yielded TCR beta CDR3 regions, with RNA transcripts as the source. HTBI primers drove first-round RT-PCR of the TCR CDR3. In TCRdb, the multiplex PCR reads were re-called with MiXCR into one record per CDR3 protein. The sample has 450,000 to 550,000 distinct CDR3 sequences, around a quarter seen once; the top ten hold roughly 12%. Sequenced sample: blood. The receptor source for this set is a woman in her 30s with Graves' ophthalmopathy.

This clonotype has just a few counts. The rearrangement uses TRBV6-2 or TRBV6-3 and TRBJ2-7, with D tentatively TRBD1 (6 bases). CDR1 is MNHEY, CDR2 SVGEGT, per germline. The CDR3 is 15 amino acids. The V and J ends lost 4 bases and 9 bases respectively, with 22 bases between them. The CDR3 sequence is CASSLIGQSSSGQYF. Here the CDR3 DNA reads TGTGCCAGCAGTTTGATTGGACAGAGTTCATCTGGGCAGTACTTC.

This clonotype was counted at least ten times. The V gene is TRBV12-3 or TRBV12-4, the J gene TRBJ1-5; weak D call: TRBD1 (6 bases). The CDR3 length is 17 residues. V was shortened by 3 bases and J by 0 bases, with 15 bases between the two germline ends. The CDR3 reads CASSLSLRTDSNQPQHF. DNA for the CDR3: TGTGCCAGCAGTTTGTCCCTAAGGACAGATAGCAATCAGCCCCAGCATTTT.

The V gene is TRBV12-5, the J gene TRBJ1-1, with D unclear. The CDR3 loop spans 14 amino acids. V was shortened by 5 bases and J by 6 bases, with 16 bases between the two germline ends. The germline V gene has CDR1 LGHNT and CDR2 FRNRAP. The CDR3 is CASGRDLGKAEAFF. Written as DNA, the CDR3 is TGTGCTAGTGGTCGAGACTTGGGGAAGGCTGAAGCTTTCTTT.

This clonotype was picked up many times. The V call is TRBV29-1, the J call TRBJ2-6, with a possible D match to TRBD2 (7 bases). V shed 7 bases and J shed 3 bases, with 10 bases lying between them. The CDR3 is 13 residues long. CDR1 and CDR2 from the germline V gene are SQVTM and ANQGSEA. The CDR3 DNA sequence: TGCAGCGCGGGGGGCTATGGGGCCAACGTCCTGACTTTC. The encoded protein is CSAGGYGANVLTF.

This chain uses TRBV3-1 with TRBJ2-7, with D unresolved. Germline assignment: CDR1 LGHDT and CDR2 YNNKEL (reference sequence). This CDR3 is built from 11 residues. V lost 1 base and J 5 bases, leaving 3 bases between the germline ends. The DNA of the CDR3 is TGTGCCAGCAGCCAAGGTGACGAGCAGTACGTC. Translating gives CASSQGDEQYV.

The V and J genes are TRBV3-1 and TRBJ1-2, with D tentatively TRBD1 (6 bases). This CDR3 comprises 12 residues. Trimming removed 11 bases from V and 5 bases from J, with 15 bases in between. CDR1 LGHDT and CDR2 YNNKEL come from the germline V gene (reference sequence). DNA of the CDR3: TGTGCCGTCGCGGGGGGACATTATGGCTACACCTTC. It codes for CAVAGGHYGYTF.

In this sample, this clonotype turned up once. The genes are TRBV19 and TRBJ1-5; 8 bases fit TRBD1. V lost 6 bases to trimming and J lost 0 bases; unmatched junction nucleotides: 10. CDR3 size: 17 residues. Germline assignment: CDR1 LNHDA and CDR2 SQIVND (reference sequence). CDR3 residues: CASRDRVGLYSNQPQHF. CDR3 coding DNA: TGTGCCAGTAGGGACAGGGTTGGGCTCTATAGCAATCAGCCCCAGCATTTT. The entire variable domain, with the rest obtained from reference TRBV19 and TRBJ1-5, is as follows: DGGITQSPKYLFRKEGQNVTLSCEQNLNHDAMYWYRQDPGQGLRLIYYSQIVNDFQKGDIAEGYSVSREKKESFPLTVTSAQKNPTAFYLCASRDRVGLYSNQPQHFGDGTRLSIL.

This clonotype has at least ten counts. The chain recombines TRBV12-3 or TRBV12-4 with TRBJ1-1; possibly TRBD1 for D (6 bases). This CDR3 region has 14 residues. Trimming removed 6 bases from V and 4 bases from J, with 15 bases in between. The CDR3 nucleotides read TGTGCCAGCAGCCTACAGGGCAGGGCCACTGAAGCTTTCTTT. It translates to CASSLQGRATEAFF.

This clonotype was detected many times. This sequence joins TRBV29-1 and TRBJ1-2; no reliable D call. The V end lost 6 bases, the J end lost 1 base, and 9 bases lay between the germline ends. The germline V gene has CDR1 SQVTM and CDR2 ANQGSEA. CDR3 length: 12 amino acids. The DNA for the CDR3 is TGCAGCGTGGAACAGATTAACTATGGCTACACCTTC. As protein: CSVEQINYGYTF.

This clonotype was observed at least ten times. The V gene is TRBV6-5, the J gene TRBJ2-7; D not certain. Deletions cut 5 bases from V and 4 bases from J, with 12 bases between. This CDR3 has 13 amino acids. Per germline, CDR1 MNHEY and CDR2 SVGAGI. CDR3 sequence (DNA): TGTGCCAGCAGTACCGGCAGAGAGTACGAGCAGTACTTC. Its protein is CASSTGREYEQYF.

This clonotype was observed at least ten times. The chain has TRBV9 and TRBJ2-5, with D possibly matching TRBD2 (5 bases). This CDR3 is 13 amino acids long. The germline V gene encodes CDR1 SGDLS and CDR2 YYNGEE. Between the trimmed V and J ends, which lost 4 bases and 1 base, there was a span of 8 bases. As DNA, the CDR3 is TGTGCCAGCAGCTCGGACTTCCAAGAGACCCAGTACTTC. This encodes CASSSDFQETQYF.

V and J are TRBV12-3 or TRBV12-4 and TRBJ2-7, with 8 nucleotides matching TRBD2. The V segment lost 5 bases and the J segment 3 bases; nucleotides outside the gene matches: 9. The CDR3 length is 15 residues. CDR3 sequence (DNA): TGTGCCAGCAGTGGGGGACTAGACCCATTCTACGAGCAGTACTTC. Protein product: CASSGGLDPFYEQYF.

V and J are TRBV4-1 and TRBJ1-1; perhaps TRBD1 as D (5 bases). V shed 4 bases and J shed 1 base, with 13 bases lying between them. Germline V gives CDR1 MGHRA, CDR2 YSYEKL. This CDR3 contains 15 residues. As DNA, the CDR3 is TGCGCCAGCAGCCGGATACTTCAGGGGAACACTGAAGCTTTCTTT. This gives the protein CASSRILQGNTEAFF.

This clonotype was seen ten or more times. The chain uses TRBV6-1 and TRBJ2-7; TRBD1 agrees at 10 bases. Germline values: CDR1 MNHNS, CDR2 SASEGT. Losses at the gene ends were 5 bases for V and 0 bases for J; bases not matched to a gene: 4. CDR3 size: 15 residues. The CDR3 DNA follows: TGTGCCAGCAGTAAGACAGGGGGCGCCTCCTACGAGCAGTACTTC. Amino acid sequence: CASSKTGGASYEQYF.

This clonotype has at least ten counts. This chain links TRBV27 with TRBJ1-1; unclear D gene. Germline V lookup: CDR1 MNHEY, CDR2 SMNVEV (reference sequence). This CDR3 contains 17 residues. V was pared by 0 bases and J by 5 bases, with 19 bases between. In nucleotides, the CDR3 is TGTGCCAGCAGTTTATCGCTTGATCGCATGGGAGAAACTGAAGCTTTCTTT. Translating gives CASSLSLDRMGETEAFF.

The chain employs TRBV28 and TRBJ2-7, with 8 nucleotides matching TRBD1. Trimming cost V 5 bases and J 6 bases; bases outside gene matches: 9. The CDR3 runs to 14 residues. Germline loops: CDR1 MDHEN, CDR2 SYDVKM. The CDR3 DNA reads as TGTGCCAGCAGTACGACAGGGGCGGTGAGCGAGCAGTACTTC. This sequence encodes CASSTTGAVSEQYF.

This clonotype was counted ten times or more. The V call is TRBV30, the J call TRBJ1-1, with no clear D. Per germline, CDR1 GTSNPN and CDR2 SVGIG (reference sequence). CDR3 length: 13 amino acids. Trimming took 0 bases from V and 0 from J, leaving 5 bases between them. The CDR3 sequence is CAWSVWMNTEAFF. In nucleotides, the CDR3 is TGTGCCTGGAGTGTGTGGATGAACACTGAAGCTTTCTTT.